The present T cell receptor (beta chain) was sequenced within a study of cytomegalovirus exposure and HLA in healthy donors. Notes on the study in general: Analysis was performed later, and it showed HLA-associated TCR beta chains to be more clonally expanded than equally common others. Rarity held for most TCR sequences, but there were some public TCRs that occurred in many donors. The authors excluded some V segments, including TRBV6-2 and TRBV6-3, as indistinguishable.

The CDR3 sequence is 14 residues long. Trimming pared 4 bases from V and 4 bases from J, leaving 13 bases between. Germline CDR1 reads MNHNS; CDR2 reads SASEGT. The study ran its PCR with 60 Vbeta and 13 Jbeta primers. Libraries were prepared by immunoSEQ multiplex PCR; TCRdb keeps only in-frame clonotypes and omits some of them. The profile shows under 200,000 clones, roughly 81% of them singletons. This clone came up a few times. Its antigen is undetermined. This TCR came from a man aged 25-45 years in good health and CMV-seropositive. Sequencing was carried out using PBMCs. The gene calls are TRBV6-1 and TRBJ2-5; D possibly corresponds to TRBD1 (5 bases). Here the CDR3 reads CASSGWVGPETQYF. For the CDR3, the DNA is TGTGCCAGCAGTGGTTGGGTGGGGCCAGAGACCCAGTACTTC.